Presented here are 13 T cell receptor beta chains from one specimen sequenced in a study of post-analysis software for immune sequencing data. Presence of unique molecular identifiers characterized the TCR beta cDNA libraries. Using its own MiXCR run on the PCR reads, TCRdb lists one record per CDR3 protein. The repertoire holds approximately 730,000 distinct CDR3 sequences, with under 60% as singletons. Findings of the study overall: With TRBV5-6, TRBV5-1 and TRBV20-1 included, a handful of TRBV segments were more frequent in patients than in controls.

For these TCRs, the target antigens are not known. The source material was blood. The receptors come from a girl between 5 and 17 years old with multiple sclerosis.

The chain links TRBV7-8 to TRBJ2-3; D is unclear. The CDR3 sequence is 17 residues long. The germline V and J ends were trimmed by 2 bases and 1 base, with 16 bases remaining between them. Germline-derived CDR1 and CDR2 are SGHVS and FQNEAQ. The CDR3 region is CASSLWAGPGGTDTQYF. CDR3 DNA: TGTGCCAGCAGCTTATGGGCAGGCCCTGGGGGCACAGATACGCAGTATTTT.

This clonotype was observed a handful of times. The rearrangement joins TRBV20-1 to TRBJ2-4; D is perhaps TRBD1 or TRBD2 (5 bases each). Germline CDR1 and CDR2: DFQATT and SNEGSKA (reference sequence). This CDR3 is built from 16 residues. The germline V and J ends were trimmed by 3 bases and 0 bases, with 15 bases remaining between them. The CDR3 loop reads CSASRRRGAAKNIQYF. DNA of the CDR3: TGCAGTGCTAGTCGCCGAAGAGGGGCAGCCAAAAACATTCAGTACTTC.

This clonotype was seen a few times. The genes are TRBV15 and TRBJ2-7, with a tentative D call TRBD2 (6 bases). Trimming removed 3 bases from V and 6 bases from J, with 21 bases in between. Germline V gene data show CDR1 as LNHNV and CDR2 as YYDKDF (reference sequence). CDR3 length equals 16 residues. DNA for the CDR3: TGTGCCACCAGCAGCGGTTCTGGGACTGCCTTCTCCGAGCAGTACTTC. Translating gives CATSSGSGTAFSEQYF.

This clonotype was recorded once. In nucleotides, the CDR3 is TGTGCCAGCAGCGTAGATCCCTCAGATAGCGGGAGTTCGGCAGATACGCAGTATTTT. This translates into CASSVDPSDSGSSADTQYF. The chain combines TRBV9 with TRBJ2-3; 9 bases are shared with TRBD2. This CDR3 region has 19 residues. Per germline, CDR1 SGDLS and CDR2 YYNGEE. Losses at the gene ends were 0 bases for V and 4 bases for J; bases not matched to a gene: 15.

The genes are TRBV6-5 and TRBJ2-4; 14 nucleotides agree with TRBD2. The last part of the DNA fits TRBJ2-7 better; the J call may be wrong. CDR1 MNHEY and CDR2 SVGAGI come from the germline V gene. This CDR3 region has 13 residues. CDR3 in amino acids: CASRGLAGVEQYF. In DNA, the CDR3 is TGTGCCAGCAGGGGACTAGCGGGAGTCGAGCAGTACTTC.

The V and J genes are TRBV6-6 and TRBJ2-6; D is ambiguous. This CDR3 has 15 amino acids. V was trimmed by 10 bases and J by 0 bases, leaving 13 bases between them. Germline V gene data show CDR1 as MNHNY and CDR2 as SVGAGI (reference sequence). The CDR3 sequence: CATTTQPSGANVLTF. CDR3 sequence (DNA): TGTGCCACTACGACCCAGCCCTCTGGGGCCAACGTCCTGACTTTC.

The CDR3 DNA is TGTGCCAGCAGTACACAGGGGTTTACTGAAGCTTTCTTT. As protein: CASSTQGFTEAFF. The chain links TRBV6-1 to TRBJ1-1; TRBD1 agrees at 7 bases. This CDR3 has 13 residues. The germline CDR1 and CDR2 sequences are MNHNS and SASEGT. Trimming removed 5 bases from V and 5 bases from J; junction bases left unmatched: 5.

The chain's CDR3 is CASSYMGTPNTEAFF. The DNA of the CDR3 is TGTGCCAGCAGTTACATGGGAACTCCGAACACTGAAGCTTTCTTT. The chain joins TRBV6-6 to TRBJ1-1; D gene ambiguous. The CDR3 spans 15 residues. Germline CDR1 reads MNHNY; CDR2 reads SVGAGI (reference sequence). Trimming removed 2 bases from V and 1 base from J, with 11 bases in between.

This clonotype was detected a few times. The chain carries TRBV7-9 and TRBJ1-4; TRBD1 agrees at 9 bases. The CDR3 runs to 14 residues. Germline-derived CDR1 and CDR2 are SEHNR and FQNEAQ (reference sequence). The junction had 9 bases not matched to a gene; V was cut back by 10 bases and J by 6 bases. In DNA form, the CDR3 reads TGTGCCACAAACCGGGACAGGGCCGATGAAAAACTGTTTTTT. Residues: CATNRDRADEKLFF.

Concerning this clonotype: A much larger clone differs from this one at a single base, so this may be a read error. The chain is built from TRBV7-2 and TRBJ2-1; TRBD2 aligns across 10 bases. Near its end, the DNA agrees better with TRBJ2-7, so the J call may be wrong. This CDR3 has 13 amino acids. CDR1 and CDR2 from the germline V gene are SGHTA and FQGNSA. The CDR3: CAGSFGLAVEQYF. CDR3 nucleotide sequence: TGTGCCGGCAGCTTTGGACTAGCGGTCGAGCAGTACTTC.

J is TRBJ2-5 and V is TRBV12-5; D perhaps matches TRBD1 (5 bases). Trimming left V 6 bases short and J 5 bases short, with 16 bases between. The CDR3 is 14 residues long. Looked up from germline, CDR1 is LGHNT and CDR2 is FRNRAP. In DNA, the CDR3 is TGTGCTAGTGGCCCCGGTCCCCCAGGGGAGACCCAGTACTTC. This codes for CASGPGPPGETQYF.

This clonotype was seen only once. The gene calls are TRBV29-1 and TRBJ2-5; D tentatively reads TRBD1 or TRBD2 (5 bases each). The last part of the DNA fits TRBJ2-7 better; the J call may be wrong. The CDR3 has 13 amino acids. From germline, CDR1 is SQVTM and CDR2 ANQGSEA. CDR3 in amino acids: CSAGDGARNEQYF. As DNA, the CDR3 is TGCAGCGCCGGGGACGGGGCCAGAAACGAGCAGTACTTC.

The sample holds a few counts of this clonotype. The rearrangement joins TRBV3-1 to TRBJ2-7; maybe TRBD1 (8 bases). Germline V gene sequence: CDR1 LGHDT, CDR2 YNNKEL (reference sequence). CDR3 length: 16 residues. Trimming left V 1 base short and J 2 bases short, with 15 bases between. The CDR3 reads CASSQAHRGGAYEQYF. The CDR3 DNA reads TGTGCCAGCAGCCAAGCCCACAGGGGGGGGGCCTACGAGCAGTACTTC.